The 26 T cell receptor beta chains below were found in one sample sequenced in a study of blood T cell repertoires in COVID-19. Assay used: immunoSEQ multiplex PCR; TCRdb lists only in-frame clones, some missing. The profile shows approximately 150,000 clones, 70% to 90% of them singletons. Sequenced material: peripheral blood. All receptors come from an elderly woman with COVID-19, enrolled during active disease.

This clone was seen a single time. The rearrangement links TRBV27 to TRBJ1-6; the match to TRBD1 covers 7 bases. Germline V lookup: CDR1 MNHEY, CDR2 SMNVEV (reference sequence). V lost 7 bases, J lost 2 bases, and 5 bases stayed unmatched. The CDR3 length is 15 residues. The CDR3 spells CASTPGQPYNSPLHF. The CDR3 DNA sequence: TGTGCCAGCACCCCGGGACAGCCCTATAATTCACCCCTCCACTTT.

The chain employs TRBV28 and TRBJ2-1; D is perhaps TRBD2 (5 bases). V dropped 6 bases and J dropped 0 bases, with 9 bases sitting between them. CDR3 size: 14 residues. CDR1 MDHEN and CDR2 SYDVKM come from the germline V gene. CDR3 sequence: CASSRGSSYNEQFF. CDR3 bases: TGTGCCAGCAGCCGGGGAAGCTCCTACAATGAGCAGTTCTTC.

This clone was counted a few times. The chain carries TRBV7-3 and TRBJ2-3; 12 bases match TRBD2. The J segment lost 4 bases and the V segment lost 4 bases, leaving 6 bases of the junction unmatched. This CDR3 region has 16 residues. Germline CDR1 is SGHTA and CDR2 is FQGTGA. CDR3 bases: TGTGCCAGCAGCTCCGGACTAGCGGGGTCCTCAGATACGCAGTATTTT. Translating gives CASSSGLAGSSDTQYF.

The chain is built from TRBV18 and TRBJ2-7; maybe TRBD2 (5 bases). Germline CDR1 KGHSH, CDR2 LQKENI. This CDR3 region has 15 residues. With 3 bases removed from V and 1 base from J, the gap between germline ends came to 13 bases. This CDR3 reads CASSPSPGTSYEQYF. The CDR3 DNA follows: TGTGCCAGCTCACCTTCTCCGGGAACTTCCTACGAGCAGTACTTC.

This clone was counted between two and nine times. The chain employs TRBV5-4 and TRBJ2-1, with D maybe TRBD1 (6 bases). CDR3 length: 15 residues. The germline V and J ends were trimmed by 0 bases and 3 bases, with 10 bases remaining between them. Germline values: CDR1 SGHNT, CDR2 YYREEE (reference sequence). The CDR3 region is CASSLDRGSYNEQFF. The CDR3 coding sequence is TGTGCCAGCAGCTTGGATAGGGGGAGCTACAATGAGCAGTTCTTC.

This clone turned up a few times. At the DNA level, this CDR3 is encoded by other sequences in the same sample as well. The V gene is TRBV18, the J gene TRBJ2-5; D is unclear. The V and J ends lost 3 bases and 5 bases respectively, with 7 bases between them. The CDR3 loop spans 12 amino acids. Germline values: CDR1 KGHSH, CDR2 LQKENI. For the CDR3, the DNA is TGTGCCAGCTCACCCCTACGGGAGACCCAGTACTTC. This encodes CASSPLRETQYF.

The chain joins TRBV15 to TRBJ2-3; D may be TRBD1 (5 bases). The CDR3 runs to 18 residues. V dropped 0 bases and J dropped 2 bases, with 18 bases sitting between them. Germline loops: CDR1 LNHNV, CDR2 YYDKDF (reference sequence). The CDR3 is CATSRERRITGITDTQYF. The CDR3 DNA reads as TGTGCCACCAGCAGAGAGAGACGAATTACAGGTATCACAGATACGCAGTATTTT.

The chain carries TRBV30 and TRBJ2-4; TRBD2 aligns across 10 bases. The V segment lost 4 bases and the J segment 9 bases; nucleotides outside the gene matches: 3. This CDR3 is 12 amino acids long. Germline V CDR1 and CDR2: GTSNPN, SVGIG (reference sequence). The CDR3: CAWTSGSGIQYF. As DNA, the CDR3 is TGTGCCTGGACTAGCGGGAGTGGCATTCAGTACTTC.

The chain has TRBV7-2 and TRBJ2-3, with 7 nucleotides matching TRBD2. The CDR3 contains 16 residues. CDR1 and CDR2 (germline): SGHTA, FQGNSA. Trimming took 0 bases from V and 1 from J; bases not matched to a gene: 4. The CDR3 DNA sequence: TGTGCCAGCAGCTTAGCGATACTAGCGCGCACAGATACGCAGTATTTT. Protein: CASSLAILARTDTQYF.

This clone has more than one count but fewer than ten. The chain couples TRBV7-4 to TRBJ2-5, with 7 nucleotides matching TRBD1. Germline CDR1 and CDR2: SGHVT and SQSDAQ. The CDR3 is 14 residues long. With 5 bases clipped from V and 2 bases from J, the junction kept 5 bases outside the gene matches. The CDR3 region has the DNA TGTGCCAGCAGCCCCGGACAGGTTCAAGAGACCCAGTACTTC. Amino acid sequence: CASSPGQVQETQYF. The whole variable domain, filled in from reference TRBV7-4 and TRBJ2-5, reads GAGVSQSPRYKVAKRGRDVALRCDSISGHVTLYWYRQTLGQGSEVLTYSQSDAQRDKSGRPSGRFSAERPERSVSTLKIQRTEQGDSAVYLCASSPGQVQETQYFGPGTRLLVL.

This chain joins TRBV6-6 and TRBJ2-1, with D possibly being TRBD2 (5 bases). V was clipped by 5 bases and J by 7 bases, with 18 bases between them. There are 15 residues in the CDR3. The germline CDR1 and CDR2 sequences are MNHNY and SVGAGI (reference sequence). CDR3 nucleotide sequence: TGTGCCAGCAGTCCCCAGGACGGGAATGTAAATGAGCAGTTCTTC. It is translated as CASSPQDGNVNEQFF.

V usage is TRBV7-9 and J usage is TRBJ2-1; TRBD2 is a possible D gene (6 bases). V shed 3 bases and J shed 9 bases, with 18 bases lying between them. Germline V CDR1 and CDR2: SEHNR, FQNEAQ (reference sequence). This CDR3 region has 15 residues. DNA of the CDR3: TGTGCCAGCAGCTTGGAAGGAGGGGCGGTAAGTGAGCAGTTCTTC. It specifies CASSLEGGAVSEQFF.

As to this clone: Germline and junction disagree at one end, which may indicate a read error. This chain joins TRBV7-3 and TRBJ2-3; 15 bases agree with TRBD2. CDR3 length: 18 residues. Germline CDR1 reads SGHTA; CDR2 reads FQGTGA. CDR3 loop: CASSLTGTSGGRSDTQYF. In DNA form, the CDR3 reads TGTGCCAGCAGCCTAACCGGGACTAGCGGGGGGCGGTCAGATACGCAGTATTTT.

The V call is TRBV9, the J call TRBJ1-2, with TRBD1 identical over 9 bases. V gave up 3 bases and J gave up 6 bases; unmatched junction bases: 9. In germline, CDR1 is SGDLS, CDR2 YYNGEE. The CDR3 loop spans 15 amino acids. The CDR3 loop reads CASSARRTGDDGYTF. CDR3 coding DNA: TGTGCCAGCAGCGCCCGACGGACAGGGGATGATGGCTACACCTTC.

This rearrangement joins TRBV6-1 to TRBJ1-5, with a possible D match to TRBD1 (6 bases). The V end lost 4 bases, the J end lost 6 bases, and 22 bases lay between the germline ends. Germline CDR1 and CDR2: MNHNS and SASEGT. The CDR3 has 17 amino acids. The CDR3 loop reads CASSARRTVPSGQPQHF. The CDR3 bases are TGTGCCAGCAGTGCCCGAAGGACAGTACCGAGTGGTCAGCCCCAGCATTTT.

The V gene is TRBV7-6, the J gene TRBJ2-3; 8 bases are a match to TRBD2. V trimming: 4 bases; J trimming: 2 bases; junction bases outside the gene matches: 8. CDR1 is SGHVS, CDR2 FNYEAQ, per germline. The CDR3 totals 16 residues. For the CDR3, the DNA is TGTGCCAGCAGCTCCTTAAGTAGCGGGGCCACAGATACGCAGTATTTT. Translation gives CASSSLSSGATDTQYF.

V is TRBV27 and J is TRBJ2-7, with TRBD1 matching 11 bases. V shed 0 bases, J shed 7 bases, and the junction held 8 bases outside the gene matches. Germline V lookup: CDR1 MNHEY, CDR2 SMNVEV (reference sequence). The length of the CDR3 is 16 residues. CDR3 bases: TGTGCCAGCAGTTTATCGGGGCCGGGACAGGGGGGGGAGCAGTACTTC. Translated: CASSLSGPGQGGEQYF.

V and J are TRBV4-3 and TRBJ1-2; 12 nucleotides match TRBD1. The germline V gene has CDR1 LGHNA and CDR2 YSLEER. The V and J ends lost 1 base and 4 bases, in that order; junction bases with no gene match: 4. This CDR3 region has 16 residues. In nucleotides, the CDR3 is TGCGCCAGCAGCCAAGGTCGGGACAGGGGGCCCTATGGCTACACCTTC. Translating it yields CASSQGRDRGPYGYTF.

The rearrangement uses TRBV9 and TRBJ1-1; no firm D call. The CDR3 spans 13 residues. V gave up 4 bases and J gave up 0 bases, with 7 bases separating them. Germline CDR1 and CDR2: SGDLS and YYNGEE. CDR3 DNA sequence: TGTGCCAGCAGCCCCCAGTTGAACACTGAAGCTTTCTTT. It encodes CASSPQLNTEAFF.

The V and J genes are TRBV6-5 and TRBJ2-2; weak D call: TRBD2 (6 bases). This CDR3 has 15 residues. Trimming took off 0 bases at V and 7 bases at J, with 12 bases between the two ends. Germline CDR1 is MNHEY and CDR2 is SVGAGI. The CDR3 is CASSYSFQGGGELFF. Here the CDR3 DNA reads TGTGCCAGCAGTTACTCGTTTCAGGGAGGCGGGGAGCTGTTTTTT.

The chain uses TRBV30 and TRBJ2-1; 12 nucleotides align to TRBD2. The germline V gene encodes CDR1 GTSNPN and CDR2 SVGIG (reference sequence). The CDR3 is 15 residues long. With 2 bases clipped from V and 6 bases from J, the junction kept 5 bases outside the gene matches. CDR3 region: CAWSTGTSGFNEQFF. The CDR3 bases are TGTGCCTGGAGTACCGGGACTAGCGGGTTCAATGAGCAGTTCTTC.

CDR3 residues: CASSLQLISYEQYF. CDR3 in DNA: TGCGCCAGCAGCTTACAACTAATCTCCTACGAGCAGTACTTC. The V and J genes are TRBV5-1 and TRBJ2-7; D is unclear. V lost 2 bases and J lost 0, with 9 bases in between. In germline, CDR1 is SGHRS, CDR2 YFSETQ. The length of the CDR3 is 14 residues.

The V call is TRBV27, the J call TRBJ2-7, with 9 bases lining up with TRBD2. The CDR3 consists of 15 residues. CDR1 is MNHEY, CDR2 SMNVEV, per germline (reference sequence). Unmatched junction bases numbered 3, after V lost 3 bases and J lost 0 bases. The CDR3 region is CASSFSGGISYEQYF. The CDR3 DNA reads TGTGCCAGCAGTTTTAGCGGGGGAATCTCCTACGAGCAGTACTTC.

The V gene is TRBV19, the J gene TRBJ2-2; tentatively, D is TRBD1 (5 bases). Trimming took off 8 bases at V and 4 bases at J, with 14 bases between the two ends. CDR3 length: 14 residues. Germline V gene lookup returns CDR1 LNHDA and CDR2 SQIVND (reference sequence). As DNA, the CDR3 is TGTGCCAGTCTACGGAGTGGGGCCACCGGGGAGCTGTTTTTT. This encodes CASLRSGATGELFF. Looking up the rest from reference TRBV19 and TRBJ2-2 gives the full variable domain: DGGITQSPKYLFRKEGQNVTLSCEQNLNHDAMYWYRQDPGQGLRLIYYSQIVNDFQKGDIAEGYSVSREKKESFPLTVTSAQKNPTAFYLCASLRSGATGELFFGEGSRLTVL.

The V and J genes are TRBV7-3 and TRBJ2-1; TRBD2 is a possible D gene (5 bases). In germline, CDR1 is SGHTA, CDR2 FQGTGA. Trimming left V 5 bases short and J 2 bases short, with 7 bases between. The CDR3 contains 13 residues. CDR3: CASSPGTYNEQFF. As DNA, the CDR3 is TGTGCCAGCAGCCCGGGGACCTACAATGAGCAGTTCTTC.

This clone was counted once. This chain links TRBV4-3 with TRBJ2-7; D is perhaps TRBD1 (6 bases). This CDR3 comprises 14 residues. Germline lookup yields CDR1 LGHNA and CDR2 YSLEER. Trimming removed 5 bases from V and 6 bases from J, with 17 bases in between. In DNA form, the CDR3 reads TGCGCCAGCAGCGGGACACCAAGGACCTCCGAGCAGTACTTC. It is translated as CASSGTPRTSEQYF.